The table lists the clone carrying this T cell receptor beta chain with many counts. Antigen: not known. This library used roughly 400 ng RNA and molecular barcoded adaptors spanning alpha/delta and beta/gamma chains. TCRdb ran MiXCR on the reads and lists one entry per CDR3 protein. The data show around 130,000 distinct CDR3 sequences, 10% to 15% seen once. Germline CDR1 is MGHRA and CDR2 is YSYEKL. The ends lost 0 bases at V and 11 bases at J; junction bases unmatched: 18. The CDR3 totals 18 residues. This specimen comes from a study of read filtering for tumor transcriptome and immune sequencing. Study at large: The cohort had over 16 men and about 15 women aged roughly 40 to 80, mean about 72 years. By R-ISS, stages I, II and III held about 8, 16 and 7 patients. Study-wide findings and caveats: Sorted CD138-negative bone marrow cells were not purified T cells. Approximately 80% of IR-seq clonotypes had one read, totaling about 3.5% of reads; RNA-seq: approximately 75% and 45%.

The clonotype originates from a donor over 35 with multiple myeloma. V and J are TRBV4-1 and TRBJ1-5; TRBD1 aligns across 8 bases. Sample: a population of CD138-negative cells sorted from bone marrow. The CDR3 sequence: CASSQDRRQGASSGAQHF. CDR3 in DNA: TGCGCCAGCAGCCAAGATCGACGGCAGGGGGCGTCCTCCGGGGCCCAGCATTTT.